This T cell receptor beta chain was identified in a study of T cells after somatic rescue of genetic block. This table comes from immunoSEQ multiplex PCR, and its TCRdb copy is limited to in-frame clones, with some not included. The sample holds around 67,000 clones, about 92% seen once. The CDR3 runs to 17 residues. Trimming took 4 bases from V and 0 from J, leaving 13 bases between them. Germline values: CDR1 ENHRY, CDR2 SYGVKD. The chain joins TRBV10-3 to TRBJ1-6; no clear D gene. The source is a man in his forties. Material for sequencing was peripheral blood mononuclear cells (PBMCs). CDR3 sequence (DNA): TGTGCCATCAGTGCTGGATCCCCGAGCTCCTATAATTCACCCCTCCACTTT. It encodes CAISAGSPSSYNSPLHF.